This T cell receptor (beta chain) was sequenced during a study of CD8+CD57+ T cells in acquired aplastic anemia. Researchers used genomic DNA as the template to profile TCR beta VDJ and CDR3. TCRdb reprocessed the reads with MiXCR, giving one entry per CDR3 protein. The table shows 200,000 to 300,000 distinct CDR3 sequences, with 82% occurring only once. All sequencing subjects had displayed CD8+CD57+ cell expansion on flow cytometry. The V end lost 1 base, the J end lost 7 bases, and 11 bases lay between the germline ends. There are 14 residues in the CDR3. The germline V gene encodes CDR1 SEHNR and CDR2 FQNEAQ (reference sequence).

Source material: sorted CD4+, CD8+, or CD8+CD57+ T cells (not recorded which) from PBMCs. The gene calls are TRBV7-9 and TRBJ2-1; D call uncertain. This clonotype was obtained from a human donor with aplastic anemia. The DNA of the CDR3 is TGTGCCAGCAGCTTAGTGGGCTGGGGAAATGAGCAGTTCTTC. This sequence encodes CASSLVGWGNEQFF.